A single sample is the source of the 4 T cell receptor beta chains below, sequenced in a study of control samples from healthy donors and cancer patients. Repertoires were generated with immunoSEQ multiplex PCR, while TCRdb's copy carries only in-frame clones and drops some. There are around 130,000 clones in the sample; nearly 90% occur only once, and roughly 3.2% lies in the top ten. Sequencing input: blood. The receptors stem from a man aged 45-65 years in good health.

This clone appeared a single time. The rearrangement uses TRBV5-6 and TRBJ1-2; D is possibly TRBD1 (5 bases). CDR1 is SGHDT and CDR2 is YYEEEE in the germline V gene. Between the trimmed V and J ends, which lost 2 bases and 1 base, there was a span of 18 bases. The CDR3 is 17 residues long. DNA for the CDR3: TGTGCCAGCAGCTTAGGCGGGACCTTAATTATTAACTATGGCTACACCTTC. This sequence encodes CASSLGGTLIINYGYTF.

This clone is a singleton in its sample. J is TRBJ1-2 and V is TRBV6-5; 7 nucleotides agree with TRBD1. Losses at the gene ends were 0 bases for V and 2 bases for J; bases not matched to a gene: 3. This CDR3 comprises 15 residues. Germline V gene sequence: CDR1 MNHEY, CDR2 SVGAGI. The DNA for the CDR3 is TGTGCCAGCAGTTACTCCACACAGGGGAACTATGGCTACACCTTC. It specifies CASSYSTQGNYGYTF.

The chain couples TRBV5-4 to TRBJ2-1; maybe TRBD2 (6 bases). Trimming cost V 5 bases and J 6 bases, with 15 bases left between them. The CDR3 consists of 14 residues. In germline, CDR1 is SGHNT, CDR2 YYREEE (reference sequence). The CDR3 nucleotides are TGTGCCAGCAGTTGGGGGACTGCCCTCAATGAGCAGTTCTTC. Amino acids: CASSWGTALNEQFF.

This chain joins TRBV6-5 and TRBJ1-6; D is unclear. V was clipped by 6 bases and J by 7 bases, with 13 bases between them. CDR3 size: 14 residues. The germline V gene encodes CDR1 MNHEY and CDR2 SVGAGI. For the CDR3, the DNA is TGTGCCAGCAGAGATGGTCTCGGAAATTCACCCCTCCACTTT. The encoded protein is CASRDGLGNSPLHF.